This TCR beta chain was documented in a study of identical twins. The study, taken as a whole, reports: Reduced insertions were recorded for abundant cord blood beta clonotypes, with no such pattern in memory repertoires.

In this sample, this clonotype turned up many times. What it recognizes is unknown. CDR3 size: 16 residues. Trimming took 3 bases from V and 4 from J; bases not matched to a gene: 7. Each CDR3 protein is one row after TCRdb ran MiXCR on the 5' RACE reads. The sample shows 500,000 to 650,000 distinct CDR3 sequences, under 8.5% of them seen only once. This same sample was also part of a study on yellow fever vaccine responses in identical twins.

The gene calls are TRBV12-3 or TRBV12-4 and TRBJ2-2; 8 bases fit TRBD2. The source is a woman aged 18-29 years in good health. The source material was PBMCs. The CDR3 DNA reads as TGTGCCAGCAGTTTTATAGCGGGGTATGGCACCGGGGAGCTGTTTTTT. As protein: CASSFIAGYGTGELFF.